This T cell receptor (beta chain) was identified in a study of blood T cell repertoires in COVID-19. The protocol was immunoSEQ multiplex PCR, while the TCRdb copy is restricted to in-frame clones and leaves out a portion. The data show around 89,000 clones, roughly nine tenths seen once. Germline V gene data show CDR1 as SGHRS and CDR2 as YFSETQ. This CDR3 is built from 14 residues. Trimming removed 7 bases from V and 4 bases from J; junction bases left unmatched: 7. What was sequenced was peripheral blood. The TCR sequence derives from a man aged 50-59 years with acute or convalescent COVID-19. The chain carries TRBV5-1 and TRBJ2-4; 8 bases are shared with TRBD2. The CDR3 DNA reads TGCGCCAGCTCGATAGCGGGGTCTAAAAACATTCAGTACTTC. Translating gives CASSIAGSKNIQYF.